This TCR beta chain was recovered during a study of shared clonotypes between healthy human individuals. This CDR3 spans 15 amino acids. The V segment lost 3 bases and the J segment 4 bases; nucleotides outside the gene matches: 6. The germline CDR1 and CDR2 sequences are KGHSH and LQKENI. Produced via immunoSEQ multiplex PCR; TCRdb's table is partial and in-frame only. The sample contains approximately 97,000 clones, less than 80% of which appear only once. The TCR sequence derives from a man younger than 40 in good health. This chain uses TRBV18 with TRBJ2-1, with 7 bases that match TRBD2. What was sequenced was memory CD8+ T cells sorted from blood. Subset noted: CD45RO+ cells pooled with CCR7-negative TemRA cells. Written as DNA, the CDR3 is TGTGCCAGCTCACCTGAGGCGGGACTATACAATGAGCAGTTCTTC. It encodes CASSPEAGLYNEQFF.